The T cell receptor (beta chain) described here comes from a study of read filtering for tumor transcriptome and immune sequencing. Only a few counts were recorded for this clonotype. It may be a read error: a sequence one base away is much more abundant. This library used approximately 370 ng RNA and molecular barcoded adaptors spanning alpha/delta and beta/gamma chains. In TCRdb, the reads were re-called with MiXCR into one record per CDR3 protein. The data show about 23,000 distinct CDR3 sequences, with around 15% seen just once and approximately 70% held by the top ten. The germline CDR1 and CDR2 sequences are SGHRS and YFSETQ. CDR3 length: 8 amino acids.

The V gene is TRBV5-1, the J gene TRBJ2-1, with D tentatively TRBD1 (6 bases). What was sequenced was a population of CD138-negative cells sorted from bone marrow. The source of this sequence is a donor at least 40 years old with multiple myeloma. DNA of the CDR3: TGCGCCACCAGCCAGGGGATCTTC. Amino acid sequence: CATSQGIF.